Listed here are 28 T cell receptor beta chains from one sample, sequenced in a study of beta chain features in type 1 diabetes. Whole-study findings and limits: Shortening of TCRB CDR3s, moderate but significant, appeared in all four CD4+ subsets of Type 1 diabetes patients.

These receptors are not linked to any known antigen. Sequencing targeted expressed TCRB transcripts, as all isolated RNA had been reverse transcribed. Here immunoSEQ multiplex PCR was the method, and the copy in TCRdb shows in-frame clones only, minus some. The sample records around 340,000 clones, roughly 9% being singletons. Sequencing used central memory CD4+ T cells from blood. The receptors derive from a man between 25 and 39 years old with type 1 diabetes.

Ten or more counts support this clone. The chain links TRBV9 to TRBJ2-1; perhaps TRBD2 as D (6 bases). This CDR3 is 14 amino acids long. CDR1 and CDR2 from the germline V gene are SGDLS and YYNGEE. V was shortened by 1 base and J by 4 bases, with 9 bases between the two germline ends. The CDR3: CASSVTGEYNEQFF. Here the CDR3 DNA reads TGTGCCAGCAGCGTAACGGGGGAATACAATGAGCAGTTCTTC.

This clone occurred many times. This sample includes further DNA sequences coding for the same CDR3. CDR3 bases: TGCGCCAGCAGCCATCAGGGGGACACTGAAGCTTTCTTT. Its translation is CASSHQGDTEAFF. V and J are TRBV4-3 and TRBJ1-1, with 7 bases aligning to TRBD1. Trimming at V came to 3 bases and at J to 3 bases, leaving 1 base not matched to a gene. The CDR3 has 13 residues. Germline CDR1 is LGHNA and CDR2 is YSLEER.

The sample holds a few counts of this clone. This could be a read error, since a much larger clone is one nucleotide away. Within the sample, other DNA sequences also encode this same CDR3. The chain employs TRBV7-2 and TRBJ1-5, with 9 bases lining up with TRBD1. The CDR3 runs to 15 residues. Germline loops: CDR1 SGHTA, CDR2 FQGNSA. The CDR3 DNA sequence: TGCGCCAGCAGCCAAGATTGGACAGGGGATCAGCCCCAGCATTTT. This translates into CASSQDWTGDQPQHF.

The chain joins TRBV6-5 to TRBJ1-5; D is ambiguous. The CDR3 length is 13 residues. Germline V gene sequence: CDR1 MNHEY, CDR2 SVGAGI. V lost 0 bases and J lost 5, with 5 bases in between. The CDR3 region has the DNA TGTGCCAGCAGTTACTCGAGAGATCAGCCCCAGCATTTT. It specifies CASSYSRDQPQHF.

CDR3 residues: CASRRDSNSPLHF. For the CDR3, the DNA is TGCGCCAGCCGCCGGGACAGTAATTCACCCCTCCACTTT. The rearrangement joins TRBV5-1 to TRBJ1-6, with 7 positions matching TRBD1. CDR3 length equals 13 residues. V trimming: 7 bases; J trimming: 6 bases; junction bases outside the gene matches: 4. CDR1 is SGHRS, CDR2 YFSETQ, per germline.

The chain has TRBV7-2 and TRBJ2-3; 10 bases are a match to TRBD2. CDR1 is SGHTA and CDR2 is FQGNSA in the germline V gene. V lost 7 bases to trimming and J lost 6 bases; unmatched junction nucleotides: 7. CDR3 length: 14 amino acids. CDR3 sequence (DNA): TGTGCCAGCACCCCCCCAGCGGGGGGGGATACGCAGTATTTT. This codes for CASTPPAGGDTQYF.

This clone has a handful of counts. This chain links TRBV14 with TRBJ1-5; D is uncertain. Germline CDR1 reads SGHDN; CDR2 reads FVKESK. The CDR3 totals 12 residues. V lost 1 base to trimming and J lost 5 bases, with 3 bases between them. The CDR3 DNA is TGTGCCAGCAGCCAAGGATATCAGCCCCAGCATTTT. Translation gives CASSQGYQPQHF.

This clone occurred a few times. This chain connects TRBV4-3 to TRBJ2-1; no clear D. V was cut by 3 bases and J by 6 bases, with 12 bases left in between. Germline values: CDR1 LGHNA, CDR2 YSLEER. The CDR3 has 14 amino acids. The DNA for the CDR3 is TGCGCCAGCAGCCACGAGGCAGGTTCCAATGAGCAGTTCTTC. This codes for CASSHEAGSNEQFF.

This clone showed up many times. The J gene is TRBJ2-1, the V gene TRBV4-3, with 12 bases aligning to TRBD2. This CDR3 has 17 residues. J was trimmed by 4 bases and V by 9 bases; bases with no gene match: 13. Germline CDR1 reads LGHNA; CDR2 reads YSLEER. CDR3 sequence: CARLFRTSGVVYNEQFF. The CDR3 nucleotides read TGCGCCAGGTTGTTTAGGACTAGCGGGGTGGTATACAATGAGCAGTTCTTC.

The sample holds a few counts of this clone. This rearrangement joins TRBV7-2 to TRBJ2-5; D possibly uses TRBD1 or TRBD2 (5 bases each). Trimming removed 5 bases at V and 5 bases at J, with 18 bases between. Per germline, CDR1 SGHTA and CDR2 FQGNSA. The CDR3 is 15 amino acids. The CDR3 bases are TGTGCCAGCAGCCCCCAGTGGGGGTTGGGGGAGACCCAGTACTTC. Translation: CASSPQWGLGETQYF.

This clone was recorded many times. This chain connects TRBV9 to TRBJ2-3, with 8 bases identical to TRBD2. The CDR3 consists of 16 residues. The ends lost 5 bases at V and 1 base at J; junction bases unmatched: 9. Germline-derived CDR1 and CDR2 are SGDLS and YYNGEE. CDR3 coding DNA: TGTGCCAGCAGTTCTCCAGCGGGGGCGGGCACAGATACGCAGTATTTT. Its protein is CASSSPAGAGTDTQYF.

This clone was found a few times. The rearrangement joins TRBV4-3 to TRBJ2-3; D gene ambiguous. The CDR3 is made up of 15 amino acids. Germline CDR1 reads LGHNA; CDR2 reads YSLEER. V was clipped by 4 bases and J by 4 bases, with 15 bases between them. The CDR3 DNA sequence: TGCGCCAGCAGCCTATATCGTGGTGAGGCAGATACGCAGTATTTT. Translation: CASSLYRGEADTQYF.

This chain joins TRBV7-9 and TRBJ2-3; 9 nucleotides align to TRBD2. CDR3 length equals 18 residues. With 5 bases clipped from V and 7 bases from J, the junction kept 19 bases outside the gene matches. Germline CDR1 SEHNR, CDR2 FQNEAQ (reference sequence). The CDR3 here is CASSPRSSGGFAAHTQYF. The CDR3 region has the DNA TGTGCCAGCAGCCCCCGTAGTAGCGGGGGCTTCGCGGCGCATACGCAGTATTTT.

V usage is TRBV5-1 and J usage is TRBJ2-7, with 9 bases matching TRBD2. CDR3 length: 14 amino acids. V was pared by 3 bases and J by 3 bases, with 4 bases of the junction left unmatched. Germline assignment: CDR1 SGHRS and CDR2 YFSETQ. CDR3 sequence reads: CASSSARGGYEQYF. CDR3 sequence (DNA): TGCGCCAGCAGCTCTGCGCGGGGGGGCTACGAGCAGTACTTC.

This clone was detected only a few times. The genes are TRBV30 and TRBJ1-6; D unresolved. Germline V gene sequence: CDR1 GTSNPN, CDR2 SVGIG (reference sequence). CDR3 length: 14 amino acids. V lost 1 base and J lost 6, with 10 bases in between. The CDR3 loop is CAWSGGTINSPLHF. Written as DNA, the CDR3 is TGTGCCTGGAGTGGTGGCACCATTAATTCACCCCTCCACTTT.

Written as DNA, the CDR3 is TGTGCCAGCAGCCCCATTGCGGACGGTACCGATGAGCAGTTCTTC. As protein: CASSPIADGTDEQFF. J is TRBJ2-1 and V is TRBV9, with D unresolved. CDR1 and CDR2 (germline): SGDLS, YYNGEE. The CDR3 contains 15 residues. Trimming shortened V by 4 bases and J by 8 bases, and 19 bases separated the two germline ends.

V usage is TRBV29-1 and J usage is TRBJ1-1; no reliable D call. The V gene's germline CDR1 is SQVTM and CDR2 ANQGSEA. V was pared by 4 bases and J by 8 bases, with 11 bases between. CDR3 size: 11 residues. The CDR3 region is CSVVETREAFF. The CDR3 DNA follows: TGCAGCGTTGTAGAGACACGGGAAGCTTTCTTT. Using reference TRBV29-1 and TRBJ1-1 for the parts outside the CDR3, the full variable domain is SAVISQKPSRDICQRGTSLTIQCQVDSQVTMMFWYRQQPGQSLTLIATANQGSEATYESGFVIDKFPISRPNLTFSTLTVSNMSPEDSSIYLCSVVETREAFFGQGTRLTVV.

DNA for the CDR3: TGTGCCAGCAGTTACCCTCCAGTCGCTTTCTTT. Translated: CASSYPPVAFF. This sequence joins TRBV6-5 and TRBJ1-1; no definite D call. Trimming shortened V by 2 bases and J by 11 bases, and 9 bases separated the two germline ends. CDR1 and CDR2 from the germline V gene are MNHEY and SVGAGI. This CDR3 has 11 amino acids.

About this clone itself: This specimen includes other DNA sequences encoding the same CDR3. The J gene is TRBJ2-4, the V gene TRBV10-1; possibly TRBD1 for D (6 bases). This CDR3 comprises 13 residues. Germline CDR1 and CDR2: WNHNN and SYGVQD (reference sequence). V was pared by 3 bases and J by 7 bases, with 10 bases between. The CDR3 DNA reads as TGCGCCAGCAGTGACCTCCAGGGGAACATTCAGTACTTC. This gives the protein CASSDLQGNIQYF.

The chain employs TRBV6-5 and TRBJ2-7; the match to TRBD2 covers 7 bases. The length of the CDR3 is 14 residues. V shed 7 bases, J shed 1 base, and the junction held 7 bases outside the gene matches. Per the germline V gene, CDR1 is MNHEY and CDR2 is SVGAGI. The CDR3, as DNA: TGTGCCAGCACTGCGCCGGGGGGATCCTACGAGCAGTACTTC. Amino acid sequence: CASTAPGGSYEQYF.

At least ten counts were recorded for this clone. This chain links TRBV28 with TRBJ1-1; possible D gene TRBD1, 6 bases. The CDR3 is 14 amino acids. V lost 2 bases and J 4 bases, leaving 11 bases between the germline ends. The germline CDR1 and CDR2 sequences are MDHEN and SYDVKM. In DNA form, the CDR3 reads TGTGCCAGCAGTTTACATAGGGGGAGCACTGAAGCTTTCTTT. This translates into CASSLHRGSTEAFF. Using reference TRBV28 and TRBJ1-1 for the parts outside the CDR3, the full variable domain is DVKVTQSSRYLVKRTGEKVFLECVQDMDHENMFWYRQDPGLGLRLIYFSYDVKMKEKGDIPEGYSVSREKKERFSLILESASTNQTSMYLCASSLHRGSTEAFFGQGTRLTVV.

This clone came up a few times. The chain couples TRBV7-2 to TRBJ2-3; the D is unclear. CDR3 length: 15 residues. In germline, CDR1 is SGHTA, CDR2 FQGNSA. Trimming pared 1 base from V and 2 bases from J, leaving 10 bases between. In nucleotides, the CDR3 is TGTGCCAGCAGCTTAGGGCTAGGATTCACAGATACGCAGTATTTT. Translation gives CASSLGLGFTDTQYF.

The chain carries TRBV9 and TRBJ2-3; D gene uncertain. Germline V gives CDR1 SGDLS, CDR2 YYNGEE. The CDR3 is made up of 14 amino acids. Deletions cut 4 bases from V and 5 bases from J, with 14 bases between. The CDR3 region has the DNA TGTGCCAGCAGCTACGACCCCTATGGAGATACGCAGTATTTT. Its translation is CASSYDPYGDTQYF.

The table lists this clone with many counts. This chain uses TRBV5-6 with TRBJ2-7; the D gene could be TRBD1 or TRBD2 (6 bases each). Germline V gene data show CDR1 as SGHDT and CDR2 as YYEEEE. This CDR3 has 16 residues. The V end was cut by 4 bases, the J end by 1 base, with 18 bases between. The CDR3 DNA reads as TGTGCCAGCAGCCCAACCGCCGGGGGCGAGTCCTACGAGCAGTACTTC. Its protein product is CASSPTAGGESYEQYF.

This clone appeared a few times. This chain connects TRBV18 to TRBJ2-1; 10 positions agree with TRBD2. V was clipped by 4 bases and J by 3 bases; unmatched bases: 6. The CDR3 runs to 16 residues. CDR1 is KGHSH and CDR2 is LQKENI in the germline V gene. CDR3 nucleotide sequence: TGTGCCAGCTCACGCCGGACTAGCGGTGACTACAATGAGCAGTTCTTC. Translating it yields CASSRRTSGDYNEQFF.

This clone came up a few times. The chain uses TRBV7-6 and TRBJ1-4, with D uncertain. The CDR3 is 15 amino acids. The V gene lost 5 bases and the J gene lost 0 bases, with 10 bases spanning the gap. Germline-derived CDR1 and CDR2 are SGHVS and FNYEAQ. CDR3 coding DNA: TGTGCCAGCAGCCCTGTCGCTACAACTAATGAAAAACTGTTTTTT. Translating gives CASSPVATTNEKLFF.

This clone has just one count. This chain joins TRBV19 and TRBJ2-2, with 8 bases fitting TRBD2. Germline trimming cut 10 bases from V and 7 bases from J; bases unmatched to any gene: 8. This CDR3 has 13 amino acids. In germline, CDR1 is LNHDA, CDR2 SQIVND (reference sequence). The CDR3 nucleotides read TGTGCCACTTATACGGGAGGGTTCGGGGAGCTGTTTTTT. It specifies CATYTGGFGELFF.

This clone was seen a handful of times. This sequence joins TRBV7-8 and TRBJ2-7; a possible D gene is TRBD1 (6 bases). Germline CDR1 SGHVS, CDR2 FQNEAQ. Trimming removed 0 bases at V and 6 bases at J, with 9 bases between. This CDR3 comprises 13 residues. For the CDR3, the DNA is TGTGCCAGCAGCTTAGCCCAGGGGCCCGAGCAGTACTTC. Protein sequence: CASSLAQGPEQYF.